This T cell receptor beta chain emerged from a study of blood T cell repertoires in COVID-19. Study as a whole: In each case, the material was cDNA or gDNA derived from T cells, B-cell-depleted T cells, or PBMCs.

Per the study methods: It was from reference gene primer amplification that nucleated cell counts were estimated. Only in-frame clones appear in the TCRdb table, and some are missing; sequencing was by immunoSEQ multiplex PCR. V, J and clone size reflect that table, while D and trimming were determined from the DNA. The repertoire holds 230,000 or so clones, approximately 90% seen once, with about 4% in the top ten. CDR3 size: 12 residues. Trimming took 7 bases from V and 3 from J, leaving 7 bases between them. CDR1 and CDR2 (germline): LNHDA, SQIVND (reference sequence). Participant-given clinical history determined each cohort assignment.

This TCR was sampled from a woman aged 40 to 50 with acute COVID-19. The rearrangement joins TRBV19 to TRBJ1-3; D not resolved. Sequencing was performed on PBMCs or T cells enriched from blood (not recorded which). The DNA for the CDR3 is TGTGCCAGTAAGAACTTTGGAAACACCATATATTTT. It encodes CASKNFGNTIYF.